These T cell receptor beta chains were read from a single sample in a study of blood T cell repertoires in COVID-19. The assay was immunoSEQ multiplex PCR, and TCRdb's table has in-frame clones only and misses some. The data contain about 250,000 clones, more than 85% of them seen just once; the ten biggest clones take up 0.7% to 0.9%. Sequenced sample: peripheral blood. These receptors came from a man aged 25 to 40 with acute or convalescent COVID-19. CDR3s include the opening cysteine and the closing phenylalanine or tryptophan. Each record gives: J gene, V gene, D gene, clone size, CDR3 DNA, CDR3 protein. A D gene is named only where the DNA matches it firmly. A row's size may be missing; if present it is once, few, many or a size class.

TRBJ2-2,TRBV5-4,TRBD1,-,TGTGCCAGCAGCACAACTATGGACAGGGCCGGGGAGCTGTTTTTT,CASSTTMDRAGELFF
TRBJ2-7,TRBV28,TRBD2,-,TGTGCCAGCGGTGGGAGGGTACGGGGCGAGCAGTACTTC,CASGGRVRGEQYF
TRBJ2-2,TRBV7-2,-,-,TGTGCCAGCAGCTTTAACAGATACACCGGGGAGCTGTTTTTT,CASSFNRYTGELFF
TRBJ1-1,TRBV28,-,-,TGTGCCAGCAGTTTCGCGGAGTGGAGGGCGCCTGAAGCTTTCTTT,CASSFAEWRAPEAFF
TRBJ2-7,TRBV27,TRBD2,few,TGTGCCAGCAGTTTCTTATACCCCGGGACTAGCGGGAGCTCCAGCTCCTACGAGCAGTACTTC,CASSFLYPGTSGSSSSYEQYF
TRBJ2-5,TRBV11-3,TRBD2,-,TGTGCCAGCAGCCCCGGGAGGGCAGAGACCCAGTACTTC,CASSPGRAETQYF
TRBJ1-5,TRBV5-1,TRBD1,-,TGCGCCAGCAGCGATGGACAGGGGGATCGTTTT,CASSDGQGDRF
TRBJ1-5,TRBV28,-,-,TGTGCCAGCAGTTTTGCAGGGGTCAATCAGCCCCAGCATTTT,CASSFAGVNQPQHF
TRBJ2-7,TRBV27,-,-,TGTGCCAGCAGCCCCAAGCGAGATCCCTCCTACGAGCAGTACTTC,CASSPKRDPSYEQYF
TRBJ2-3,TRBV12-5,TRBD1,-,TGTGCTAGTGGTTTGGGGGATAGGACAGGACCTAGCACAGATACGCAGTATTTT,CASGLGDRTGPSTDTQYF
TRBJ1-1,TRBV15,-,-,TGTGCCACCAGCGGCAGGGACTCCTTGGGAGCTTTCTTT,CATSGRDSLGAFF
TRBJ2-6,TRBV27,TRBD1,once,TGTGCCAGCAGATCAGGTGGGACAGGGCTCTCTGGGGCCAACGTCCTGACTTTC,CASRSGGTGLSGANVLTF
TRBJ2-7,TRBV5-4,-,-,TGTGCCAGCAGCTTTGATCCGGGAAAGCAGTACTTC,CASSFDPGKQYF
TRBJ1-1,TRBV7-3,TRBD1,-,TGTGCCAGCAGCTTAAAAGAGGGGGCAGCTTTCTTT,CASSLKEGAAFF
TRBJ2-7,TRBV5-1,-,-,TGCGCCAGCAGCTTATGGGCAGGGGGGCAGGAGGAGCAGTACTTC,CASSLWAGGQEEQYF
TRBJ1-1,TRBV27,TRBD1,once,TGTGCCAGCAACTCCCCGGGACAGCGTTGGATCTTCTTT,CASNSPGQRWIFF
TRBJ2-6,TRBV5-1,-,-,TGCGCCAGCAGCTTAGGGAGTTCTGGGGCCAACGTCCTGACTTTC,CASSLGSSGANVLTF
TRBJ1-1,TRBV19,TRBD1,-,TGTGCCAGTAGTTCGGACAGGCTGAACACTGAAGCTTTCTTT,CASSSDRLNTEAFF
TRBJ2-1,TRBV5-1,TRBD2,-,TGCGCCAGCAGCTTGCGCACTAGCGGGGGAGGGGCCGATGAGCAGTTCTTC,CASSLRTSGGGADEQFF
TRBJ1-4,TRBV3-1/TRBV3-2,-,-,TGTGCCAGCAGCCAGATGGGGCATGAAAAACTGTTTTTT,CASSQMGHEKLFF
TRBJ2-3,TRBV6-5,TRBD1,-,TGTGCCAGCACCATAGGACAGGGGAGCACAGATACGCAGTATTTT,CASTIGQGSTDTQYF
TRBJ2-4,TRBV10-2,-,-,TGCGCCAGCAGTGATATGGGGGGAAACATTCAGTACTTC,CASSDMGGNIQYF
TRBJ2-3,TRBV7-3,-,-,TGTGCCAGCAGCCCGAGGGGGTCGGATACGCAGTATTTT,CASSPRGSDTQYF
TRBJ1-1,TRBV29-1,TRBD1,-,TGCAGCGTCCCTGACAGGGGGCGGACTGAAGCTTTCTTT,CSVPDRGRTEAFF
TRBJ2-4,TRBV2,-,-,TGTGCCAGCAGGAACAGGAGAGCCAAAAACATTCAGTACTTC,CASRNRRAKNIQYF
TRBJ2-5,TRBV7-8,-,-,TGTGCCAGCAGCTTAGCTGGGGCCGCAGGGACCCAGTACTTC,CASSLAGAAGTQYF
TRBJ1-6,TRBV15,-,-,TGTGCCACCAGCAGTCTAGCGGGTCCGAGTTCACCCCTCCACTTT,CATSSLAGPSSPLHF
TRBJ1-5,TRBV14,-,-,TGTGCCAGCAGCCGGGGGGGCAATCAGCCCCAGCATTTT,CASSRGGNQPQHF
TRBJ2-1,TRBV5-4,TRBD1,-,TGTGCCAGCAGCTCGGACCGGGACAGACTATACAATGAGCAGTTCTTC,CASSSDRDRLYNEQFF
TRBJ2-5,TRBV18,-,-,TGTGCCAGCTCACCAATTTCCGGGAGTCAAGAGACCCAGTACTTC,CASSPISGSQETQYF
TRBJ2-7,TRBV9,-,once,TGTGCCAGCAGCGTAACAGGGGAGGACGAGCAGTACTTC,CASSVTGEDEQYF
TRBJ1-6,TRBV27,-,few,TGTGCCAGCAGTCTCCAGGGGAGCTCCTATAATTCACCCCTCCACTTT,CASSLQGSSYNSPLHF
TRBJ2-7,TRBV18,TRBD1,-,TGTGCCAGCTCACTAGGAGGGACAGGGGCCTACGAGCAGTACTTC,CASSLGGTGAYEQYF
TRBJ1-2,TRBV30,-,-,TGTGCCTGGAGTGGGGCAGGGGAAGGCTACACCTTC,CAWSGAGEGYTF
TRBJ2-7,TRBV6-6,-,-,TGTGCCAGCAGTTACTCGGTGGCTCACGAGCAGTACTTC,CASSYSVAHEQYF
TRBJ2-2,TRBV7-9,-,-,TGTGCCAGCAGCTTTCAGGAAAACCGGGACACTTCAGTGGAGCTGTTTTTT,CASSFQENRDTSVELFF
TRBJ2-2,TRBV29-1,TRBD1,-,TGCAGCCACCAGGGACAGGGTGACCGGGGGGAGCTGTTTTTT,CSHQGQGDRGELFF
TRBJ1-6,TRBV30,-,-,TGTGCCTGGAGTGCGGGGAGCTACCGGGATAATTCACCCCTCCACTTT,CAWSAGSYRDNSPLHF
TRBJ2-3,TRBV4-2,TRBD1,-,TGTGCCAGCAGCCAAACTCCGGGACAGAGGGCAGATACGCAGTATTTT,CASSQTPGQRADTQYF
TRBJ2-5,TRBV28,TRBD1,-,TGTGCCAGCAGCCGCGGGACAGGGGGCGGCTGGGGGTACAAAGAGACCCAGTACTTC,CASSRGTGGGWGYKETQYF
TRBJ2-2,TRBV3-1/TRBV3-2,TRBD2,-,TGTGCCAGCAGCCAAGCGGGAGGCGGCACCGGGGAGCTGTTTTTT,CASSQAGGGTGELFF
TRBJ2-7,TRBV29-1,TRBD1,-,TGCAGCGCCCTAACCTACGGGACAGGGGGTTCCGAGCAGTACTTC,CSALTYGTGGSEQYF
TRBJ1-5,TRBV30,-,-,TGTGCCTGGAGTCAACAGGGAAATCAGCCCCAGCATTTT,CAWSQQGNQPQHF
TRBJ1-3,TRBV5-1,-,-,TGCGCCAGCAGCTTGAGAGTCTCTGGAAACACCATATATTTT,CASSLRVSGNTIYF